This TCR beta chain was sequenced during a study of blood T cell repertoires in COVID-19. Overall study context: PBMCs, B-cell-depleted T cells, or T cells provided the cDNA or gDNA that made up the material.

V was pared by 4 bases and J by 3 bases, with 10 bases between. The CDR3 spans 13 residues. Germline assignment: CDR1 SGHNT and CDR2 YYREEE (reference sequence). Per the original methods: Scientists estimated how many nucleated cells there were by amplifying reference gene primers. Some clones are missing from TCRdb's copy, which holds only in-frame ones; the method was immunoSEQ multiplex PCR. That table is the source of V, J and clone size, and D and trimming were worked out from the DNA. The sample lists about 98,000 clones, about 81% occurring once. J is TRBJ1-1 and V is TRBV5-4; D is possibly TRBD1 (5 bases). Sample: peripheral blood. This receptor was obtained from a man between 65 and 80 years old with acute or convalescent COVID-19. CDR3 protein: CASSGRVDTEAFF. The CDR3 DNA follows: TGTGCCAGCAGCGGCAGGGTTGACACTGAAGCTTTCTTT.